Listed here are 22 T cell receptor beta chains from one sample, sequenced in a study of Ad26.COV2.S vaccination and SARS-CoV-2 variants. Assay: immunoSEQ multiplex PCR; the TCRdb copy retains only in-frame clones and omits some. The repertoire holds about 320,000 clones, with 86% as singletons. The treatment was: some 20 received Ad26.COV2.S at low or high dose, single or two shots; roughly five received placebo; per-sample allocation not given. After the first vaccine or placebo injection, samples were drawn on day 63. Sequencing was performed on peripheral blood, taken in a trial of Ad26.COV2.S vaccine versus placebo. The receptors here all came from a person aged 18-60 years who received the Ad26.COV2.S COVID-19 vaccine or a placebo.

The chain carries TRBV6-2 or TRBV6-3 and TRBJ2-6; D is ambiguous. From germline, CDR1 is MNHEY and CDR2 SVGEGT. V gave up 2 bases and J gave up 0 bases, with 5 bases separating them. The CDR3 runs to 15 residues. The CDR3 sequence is CASSYDGSGANVLTF. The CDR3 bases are TGTGCCAGCAGTTACGATGGCTCTGGGGCCAACGTCCTGACTTTC.

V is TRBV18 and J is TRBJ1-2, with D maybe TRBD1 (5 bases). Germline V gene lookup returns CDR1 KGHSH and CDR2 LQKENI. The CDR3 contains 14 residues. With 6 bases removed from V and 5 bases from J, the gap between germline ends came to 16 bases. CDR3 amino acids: CASSPSRDFYGYTF. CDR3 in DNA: TGTGCCAGCTCCCCCAGCAGGGATTTTTATGGCTACACCTTC.

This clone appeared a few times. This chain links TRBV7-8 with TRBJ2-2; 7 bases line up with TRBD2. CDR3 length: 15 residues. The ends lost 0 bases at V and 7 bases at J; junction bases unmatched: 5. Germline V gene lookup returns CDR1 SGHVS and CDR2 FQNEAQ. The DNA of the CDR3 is TGTGCCAGCAGCTTAGCGTTAGTAGCGGGCGGGGAGCTGTTTTTT. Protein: CASSLALVAGGELFF.

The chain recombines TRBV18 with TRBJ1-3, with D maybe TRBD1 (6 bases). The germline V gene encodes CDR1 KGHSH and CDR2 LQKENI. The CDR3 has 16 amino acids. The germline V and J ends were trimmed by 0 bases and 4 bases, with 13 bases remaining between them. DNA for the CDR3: TGTGCCAGCTCACCACCCCTATTGACAGGAGGAAACACCATATATTTT. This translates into CASSPPLLTGGNTIYF. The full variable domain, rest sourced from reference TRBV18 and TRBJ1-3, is NAGVMQNPRHLVRRRGQEARLRCSPMKGHSHVYWYRQLPEEGLKFMVYLQKENIIDESGMPKERFSAEFPKEGPSILRIQQVVRGDSAAYFCASSPPLLTGGNTIYFGEGSWLTVV.

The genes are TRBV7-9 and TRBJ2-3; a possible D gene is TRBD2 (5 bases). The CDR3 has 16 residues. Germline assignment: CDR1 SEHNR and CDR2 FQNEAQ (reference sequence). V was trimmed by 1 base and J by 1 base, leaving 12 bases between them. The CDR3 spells CASSLEGRLRTDTQYF. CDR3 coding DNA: TGTGCCAGCAGCTTAGAGGGCAGACTACGCACAGATACGCAGTATTTT.

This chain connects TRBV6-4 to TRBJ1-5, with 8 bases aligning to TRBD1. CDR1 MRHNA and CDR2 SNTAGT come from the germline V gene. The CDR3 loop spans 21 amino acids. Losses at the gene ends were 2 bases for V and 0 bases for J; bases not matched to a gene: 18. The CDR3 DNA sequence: TGTGCCAGCAGTGACCCACTCCCGGGACAGGAACGTTTGTATAGCAATCAGCCCCAGCATTTT. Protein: CASSDPLPGQERLYSNQPQHF.

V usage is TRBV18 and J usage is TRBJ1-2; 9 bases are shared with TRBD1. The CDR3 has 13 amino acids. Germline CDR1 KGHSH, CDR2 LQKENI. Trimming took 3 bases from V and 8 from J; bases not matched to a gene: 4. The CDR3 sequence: CASSPTGTGGYTF. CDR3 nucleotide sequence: TGTGCCAGCTCACCCACTGGGACAGGGGGCTACACCTTC.

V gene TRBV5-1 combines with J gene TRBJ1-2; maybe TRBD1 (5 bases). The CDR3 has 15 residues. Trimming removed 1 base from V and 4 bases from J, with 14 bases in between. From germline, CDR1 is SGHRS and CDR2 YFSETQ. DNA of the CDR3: TGCGCCAGCAGCTTGATCGGGACCGACGGCTATGGCTACACCTTC. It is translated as CASSLIGTDGYGYTF.

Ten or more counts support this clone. CDR3 DNA sequence: TGTGCCAGCAGTTACCCCAGTGGAGGGCCCTCTACGCAGTATTTT. It translates to CASSYPSGGPSTQYF. This chain joins TRBV6-5 and TRBJ2-3; tentative D call: TRBD2 (6 bases). Germline V gene data show CDR1 as MNHEY and CDR2 as SVGAGI. V lost 2 bases and J lost 8, with 17 bases in between. The CDR3 extends over 15 amino acids.

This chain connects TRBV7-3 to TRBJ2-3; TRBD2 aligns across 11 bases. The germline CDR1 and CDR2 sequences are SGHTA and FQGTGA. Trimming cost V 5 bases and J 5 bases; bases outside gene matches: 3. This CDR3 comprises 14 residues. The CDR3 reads CASSAGTSGDTQYF. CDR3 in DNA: TGTGCCAGCAGCGCCGGGACTAGCGGAGATACGCAGTATTTT. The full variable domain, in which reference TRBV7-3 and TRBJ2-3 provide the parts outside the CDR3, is GAGVSQTPSNKVTEKGKYVELRCDPISGHTALYWYRQSLGQGPEFLIYFQGTGAADDSGLPNDRFFAVRPEGSVSTLKIQRTERGDSAVYLCASSAGTSGDTQYFGPGTRLTVL.

The CDR3 sequence is CASSPSQAEYQPQHF. Here the CDR3 DNA reads TGTGCCAGCAGCCCTTCCCAGGCAGAGTATCAGCCCCAGCATTTT. This chain joins TRBV6-6 and TRBJ1-5; D gene unclear. The CDR3 consists of 15 residues. Germline V CDR1 and CDR2: MNHNY, SVGAGI (reference sequence). Trimming took off 6 bases at V and 5 bases at J, with 17 bases between the two ends.

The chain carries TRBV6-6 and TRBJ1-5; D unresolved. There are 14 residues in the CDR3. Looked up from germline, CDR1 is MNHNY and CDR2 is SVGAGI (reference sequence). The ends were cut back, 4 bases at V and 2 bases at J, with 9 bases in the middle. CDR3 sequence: CASSFPAGNQPQHF. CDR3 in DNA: TGTGCCAGCAGTTTCCCGGCAGGCAATCAGCCCCAGCATTTT.

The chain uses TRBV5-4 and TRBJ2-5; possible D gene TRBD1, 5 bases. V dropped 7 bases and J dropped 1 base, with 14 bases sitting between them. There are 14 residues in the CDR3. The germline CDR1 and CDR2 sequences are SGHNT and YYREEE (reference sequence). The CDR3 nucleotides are TGTGCCAGCCAACGTACAGGAGTCCAAGAGACCCAGTACTTC. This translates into CASQRTGVQETQYF.

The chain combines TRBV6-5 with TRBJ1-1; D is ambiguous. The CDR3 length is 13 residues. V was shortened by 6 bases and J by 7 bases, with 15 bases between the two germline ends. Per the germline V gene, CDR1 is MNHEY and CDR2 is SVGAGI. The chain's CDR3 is CASSQEGGYEAFF. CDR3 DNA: TGTGCCAGCAGCCAAGAGGGTGGCTATGAAGCTTTCTTT.

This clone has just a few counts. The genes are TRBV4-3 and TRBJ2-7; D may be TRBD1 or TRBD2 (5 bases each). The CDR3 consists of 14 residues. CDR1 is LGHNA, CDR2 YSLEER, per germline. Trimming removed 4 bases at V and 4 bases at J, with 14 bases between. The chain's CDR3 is CASSLRMGEYEQYF. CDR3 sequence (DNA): TGCGCCAGCAGCCTCAGGATGGGGGAATACGAGCAGTACTTC.

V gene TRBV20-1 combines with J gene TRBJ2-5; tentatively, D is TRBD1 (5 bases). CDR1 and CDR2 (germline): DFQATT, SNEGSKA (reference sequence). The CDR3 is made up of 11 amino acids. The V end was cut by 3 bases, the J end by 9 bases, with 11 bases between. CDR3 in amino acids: CSASVKGPQYF. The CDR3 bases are TGCAGTGCTAGTGTCAAGGGGCCCCAGTACTTC.

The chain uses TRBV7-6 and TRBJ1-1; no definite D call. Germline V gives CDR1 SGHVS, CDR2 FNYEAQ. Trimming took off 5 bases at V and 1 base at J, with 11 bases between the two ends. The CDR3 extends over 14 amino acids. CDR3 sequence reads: CASSPIVGNTEAFF. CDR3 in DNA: TGTGCCAGCAGCCCAATCGTAGGGAACACTGAAGCTTTCTTT.

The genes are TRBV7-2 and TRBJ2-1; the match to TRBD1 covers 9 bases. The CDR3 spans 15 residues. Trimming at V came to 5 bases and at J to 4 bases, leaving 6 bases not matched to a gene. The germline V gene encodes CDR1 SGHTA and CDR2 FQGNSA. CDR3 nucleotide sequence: TGTGCCAGCAGCCCTGTAGGACAGGGGTACAATGAGCAGTTCTTC. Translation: CASSPVGQGYNEQFF.

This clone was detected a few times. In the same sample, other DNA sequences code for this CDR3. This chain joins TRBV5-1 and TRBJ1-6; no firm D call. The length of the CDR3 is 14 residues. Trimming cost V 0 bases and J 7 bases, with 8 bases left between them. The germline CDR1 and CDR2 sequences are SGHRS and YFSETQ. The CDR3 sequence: CASSLETGNSPLHF. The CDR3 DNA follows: TGCGCCAGCAGCTTGGAAACTGGGAATTCACCCCTCCACTTT.

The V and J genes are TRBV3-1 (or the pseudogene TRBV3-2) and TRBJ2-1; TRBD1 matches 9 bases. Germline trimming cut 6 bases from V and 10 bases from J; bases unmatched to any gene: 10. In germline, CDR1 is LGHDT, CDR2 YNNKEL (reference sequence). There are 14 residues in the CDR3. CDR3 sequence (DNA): TGTGCCAGCAGGCCCCCCCCGGGACAGGGAGAGCAGTTCTTC. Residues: CASRPPPGQGEQFF.

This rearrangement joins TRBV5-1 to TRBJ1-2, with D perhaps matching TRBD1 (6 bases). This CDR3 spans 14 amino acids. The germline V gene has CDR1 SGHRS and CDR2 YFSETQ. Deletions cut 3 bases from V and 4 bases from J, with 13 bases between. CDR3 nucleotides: TGCGCCAGCAGCTCTCCCTCGACAGGCTATGGCTACACCTTC. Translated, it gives CASSSPSTGYGYTF.

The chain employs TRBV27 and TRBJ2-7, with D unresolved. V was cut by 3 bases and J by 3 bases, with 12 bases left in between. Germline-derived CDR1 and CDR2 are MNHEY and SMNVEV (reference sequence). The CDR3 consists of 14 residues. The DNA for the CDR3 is TGTGCCAGCAGTTTGAAACCTTATATCTACGAGCAGTACTTC. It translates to CASSLKPYIYEQYF.